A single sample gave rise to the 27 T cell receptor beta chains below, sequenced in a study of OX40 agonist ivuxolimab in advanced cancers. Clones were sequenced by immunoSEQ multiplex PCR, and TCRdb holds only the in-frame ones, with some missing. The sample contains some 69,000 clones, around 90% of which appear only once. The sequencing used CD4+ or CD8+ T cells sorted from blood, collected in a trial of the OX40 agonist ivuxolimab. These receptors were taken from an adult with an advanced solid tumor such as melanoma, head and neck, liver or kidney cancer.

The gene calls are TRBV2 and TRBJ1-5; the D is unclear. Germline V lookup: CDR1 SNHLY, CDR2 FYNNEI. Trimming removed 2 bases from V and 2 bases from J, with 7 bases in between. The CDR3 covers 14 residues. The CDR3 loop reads CASSERSGNQPQHF. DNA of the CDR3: TGTGCCAGCAGTGAAAGGTCAGGCAATCAGCCCCAGCATTTT.

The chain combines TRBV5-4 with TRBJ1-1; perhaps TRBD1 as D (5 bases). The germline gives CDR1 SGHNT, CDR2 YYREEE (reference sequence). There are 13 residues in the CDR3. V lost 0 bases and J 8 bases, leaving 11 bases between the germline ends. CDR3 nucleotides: TGTGCCAGCAGCTTGGGGGGCGGGACCGAAGCTTTCTTT. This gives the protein CASSLGGGTEAFF.

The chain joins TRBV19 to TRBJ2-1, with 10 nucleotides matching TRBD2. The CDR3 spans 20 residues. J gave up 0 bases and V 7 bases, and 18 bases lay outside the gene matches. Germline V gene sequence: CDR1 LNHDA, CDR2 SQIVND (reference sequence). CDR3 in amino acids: CASTKMTSGPFVSSYNEQFF. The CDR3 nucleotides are TGTGCCAGTACTAAAATGACTAGCGGGCCGTTCGTCAGCTCCTACAATGAGCAGTTCTTC.

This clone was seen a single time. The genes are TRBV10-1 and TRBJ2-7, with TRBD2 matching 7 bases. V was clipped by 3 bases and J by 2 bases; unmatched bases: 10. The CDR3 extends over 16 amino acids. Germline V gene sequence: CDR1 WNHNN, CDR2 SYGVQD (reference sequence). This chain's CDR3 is CASSDIGGEKPYEQYF. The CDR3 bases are TGCGCCAGCAGTGATATTGGGGGGGAGAAGCCCTACGAGCAGTACTTC.

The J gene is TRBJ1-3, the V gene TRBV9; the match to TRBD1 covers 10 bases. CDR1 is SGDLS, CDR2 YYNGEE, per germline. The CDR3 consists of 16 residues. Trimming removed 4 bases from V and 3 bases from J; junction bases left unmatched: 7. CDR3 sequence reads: CASSLTGGEHGNTIYF. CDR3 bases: TGTGCCAGCAGCCTGACAGGGGGCGAGCATGGAAACACCATATATTTT.

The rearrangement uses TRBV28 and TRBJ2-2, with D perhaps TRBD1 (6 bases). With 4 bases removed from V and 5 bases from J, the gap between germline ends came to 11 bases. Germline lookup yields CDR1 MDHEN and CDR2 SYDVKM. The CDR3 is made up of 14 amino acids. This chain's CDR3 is CASSSGGETGELFF. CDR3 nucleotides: TGTGCCAGCAGTTCTGGGGGCGAAACCGGGGAGCTGTTTTTT. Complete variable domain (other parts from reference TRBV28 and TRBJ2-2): DVKVTQSSRYLVKRTGEKVFLECVQDMDHENMFWYRQDPGLGLRLIYFSYDVKMKEKGDIPEGYSVSREKKERFSLILESASTNQTSMYLCASSSGGETGELFFGEGSRLTVL.

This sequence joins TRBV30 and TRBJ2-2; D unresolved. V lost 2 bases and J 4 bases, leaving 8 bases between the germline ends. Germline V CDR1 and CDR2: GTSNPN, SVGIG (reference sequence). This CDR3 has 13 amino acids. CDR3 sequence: CAWSYRSTGELFF. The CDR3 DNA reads TGTGCCTGGAGTTATAGATCCACCGGGGAGCTGTTTTTT.

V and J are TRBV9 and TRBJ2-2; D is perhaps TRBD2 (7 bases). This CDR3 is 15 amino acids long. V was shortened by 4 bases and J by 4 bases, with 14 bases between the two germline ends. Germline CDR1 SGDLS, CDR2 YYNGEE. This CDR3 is CASSPGGPSTGELFF. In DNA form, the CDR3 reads TGTGCCAGCAGCCCCGGGGGGCCGAGCACCGGGGAGCTGTTTTTT.

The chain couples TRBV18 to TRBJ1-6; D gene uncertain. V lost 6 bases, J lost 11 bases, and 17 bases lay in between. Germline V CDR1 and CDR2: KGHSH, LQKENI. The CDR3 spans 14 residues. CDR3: CASSHGTEGAPLHF. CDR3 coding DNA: TGTGCCAGCTCCCACGGAACGGAGGGTGCACCCCTCCACTTT.

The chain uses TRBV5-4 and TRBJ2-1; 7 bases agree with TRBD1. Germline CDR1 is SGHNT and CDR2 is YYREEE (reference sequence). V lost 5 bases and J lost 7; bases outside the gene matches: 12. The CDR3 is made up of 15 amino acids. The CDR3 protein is CASSSRQGAVNEQFF. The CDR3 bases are TGTGCCAGCAGTTCTAGACAGGGTGCGGTGAATGAGCAGTTCTTC. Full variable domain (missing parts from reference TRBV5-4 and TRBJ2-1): ETGVTQSPTHLIKTRGQQVTLRCSSQSGHNTVSWYQQALGQGPQFIFQYYREEENGRGNFPPRFSGLQFPNYSSELNVNALELDDSALYLCASSSRQGAVNEQFFGPGTRLTVL.

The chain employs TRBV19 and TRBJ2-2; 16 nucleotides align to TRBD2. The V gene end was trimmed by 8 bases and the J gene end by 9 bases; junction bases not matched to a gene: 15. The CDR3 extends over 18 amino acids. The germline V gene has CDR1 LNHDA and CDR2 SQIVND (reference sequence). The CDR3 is CASRPGTSGRAIPRELFF. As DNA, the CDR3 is TGTGCCAGTCGTCCCGGGACTAGCGGGAGGGCCATCCCCCGGGAGCTGTTTTTT.

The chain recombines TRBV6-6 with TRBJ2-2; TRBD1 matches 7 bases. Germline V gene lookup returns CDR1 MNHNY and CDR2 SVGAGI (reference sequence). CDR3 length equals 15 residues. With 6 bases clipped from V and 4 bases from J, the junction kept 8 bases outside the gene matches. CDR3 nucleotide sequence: TGTGCCAGCAGCCGAGACAGGGAACCCACCGGGGAGCTGTTTTTT. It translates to CASSRDREPTGELFF.

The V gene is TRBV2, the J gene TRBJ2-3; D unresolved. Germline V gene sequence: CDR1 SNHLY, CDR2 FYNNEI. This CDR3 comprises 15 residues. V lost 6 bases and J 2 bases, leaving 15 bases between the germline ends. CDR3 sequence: CASSPARVSTDTQYF. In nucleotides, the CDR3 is TGTGCCAGCAGCCCCGCCCGGGTTTCCACAGATACGCAGTATTTT.

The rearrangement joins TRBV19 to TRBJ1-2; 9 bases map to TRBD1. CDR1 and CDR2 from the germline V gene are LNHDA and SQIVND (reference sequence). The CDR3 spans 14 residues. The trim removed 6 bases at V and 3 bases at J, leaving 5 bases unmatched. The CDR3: CASRIQGADYGYTF. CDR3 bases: TGTGCCAGTAGAATACAGGGGGCAGACTATGGCTACACCTTC.

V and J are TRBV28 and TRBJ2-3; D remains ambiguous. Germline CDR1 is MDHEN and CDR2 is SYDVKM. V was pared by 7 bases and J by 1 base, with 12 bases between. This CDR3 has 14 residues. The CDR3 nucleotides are TGTGCCAGCACAAATTCGGCGGGCACAGATACGCAGTATTTT. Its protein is CASTNSAGTDTQYF. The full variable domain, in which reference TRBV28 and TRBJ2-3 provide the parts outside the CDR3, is DVKVTQSSRYLVKRTGEKVFLECVQDMDHENMFWYRQDPGLGLRLIYFSYDVKMKEKGDIPEGYSVSREKKERFSLILESASTNQTSMYLCASTNSAGTDTQYFGPGTRLTVL.

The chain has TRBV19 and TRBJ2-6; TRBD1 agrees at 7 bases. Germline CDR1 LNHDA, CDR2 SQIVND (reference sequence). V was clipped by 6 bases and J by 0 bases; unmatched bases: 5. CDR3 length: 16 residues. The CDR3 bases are TGTGCCAGTAGAGGACAGGCAAGCTCTGGGGCCAACGTCCTGACTTTC. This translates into CASRGQASSGANVLTF.

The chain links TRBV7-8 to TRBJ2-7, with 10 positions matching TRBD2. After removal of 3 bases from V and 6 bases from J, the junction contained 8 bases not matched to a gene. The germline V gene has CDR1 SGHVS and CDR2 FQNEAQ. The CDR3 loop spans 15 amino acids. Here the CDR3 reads CASSFEASGSSEQYF. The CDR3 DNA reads TGTGCCAGCAGCTTCGAGGCTAGCGGGAGCAGCGAGCAGTACTTC.

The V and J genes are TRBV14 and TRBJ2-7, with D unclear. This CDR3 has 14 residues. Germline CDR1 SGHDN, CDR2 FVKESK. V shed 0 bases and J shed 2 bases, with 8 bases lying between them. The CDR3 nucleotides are TGTGCCAGCAGCCAAGAAACAGTGGCCTACGAGCAGTACTTC. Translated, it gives CASSQETVAYEQYF.

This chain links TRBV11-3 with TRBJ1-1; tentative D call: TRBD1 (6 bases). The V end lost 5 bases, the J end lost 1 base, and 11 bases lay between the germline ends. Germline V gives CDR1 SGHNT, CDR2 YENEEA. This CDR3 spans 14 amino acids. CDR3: CASSLQGQNTEAFF. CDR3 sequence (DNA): TGTGCCAGCAGCCTCCAGGGACAGAACACTGAAGCTTTCTTT.

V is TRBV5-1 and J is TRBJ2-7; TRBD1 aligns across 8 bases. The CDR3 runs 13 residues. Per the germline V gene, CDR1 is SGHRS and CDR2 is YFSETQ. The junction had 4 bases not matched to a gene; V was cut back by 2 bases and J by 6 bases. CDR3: CASSLGTGGEQYF. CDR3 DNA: TGCGCCAGCAGCTTAGGGACAGGCGGCGAGCAGTACTTC. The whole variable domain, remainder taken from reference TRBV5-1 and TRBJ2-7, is KAGVTQTPRYLIKTRGQQVTLSCSPISGHRSVSWYQQTPGQGLQFLFEYFSETQRNKGNFPGRFSGRQFSNSRSEMNVSTLELGDSALYLCASSLGTGGEQYFGPGTRLTVT.

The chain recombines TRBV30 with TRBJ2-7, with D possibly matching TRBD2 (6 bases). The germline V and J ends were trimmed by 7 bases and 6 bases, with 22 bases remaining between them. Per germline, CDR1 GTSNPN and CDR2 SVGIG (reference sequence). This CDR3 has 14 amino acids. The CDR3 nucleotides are TGTGCCTCCACCTACTCGGGACTCAGAACCGAGCAGTACTTC. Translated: CASTYSGLRTEQYF.

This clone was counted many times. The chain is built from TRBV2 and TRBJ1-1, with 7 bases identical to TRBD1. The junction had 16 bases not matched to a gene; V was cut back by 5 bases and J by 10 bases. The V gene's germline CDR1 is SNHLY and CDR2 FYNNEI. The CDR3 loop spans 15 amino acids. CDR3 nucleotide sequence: TGTGCCAGCAGTCCAGCCCAGGGGGTGCTCCGAGGAGCTTTCTTT. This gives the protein CASSPAQGVLRGAFF.

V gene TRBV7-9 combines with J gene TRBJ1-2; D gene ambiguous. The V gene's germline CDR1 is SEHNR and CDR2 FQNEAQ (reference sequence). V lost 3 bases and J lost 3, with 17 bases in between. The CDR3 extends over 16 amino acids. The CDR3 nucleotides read TGTGCCAGCAGCTTTAGGGTTGGTACAGCGGACTATGGCTACACCTTC. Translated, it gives CASSFRVGTADYGYTF.

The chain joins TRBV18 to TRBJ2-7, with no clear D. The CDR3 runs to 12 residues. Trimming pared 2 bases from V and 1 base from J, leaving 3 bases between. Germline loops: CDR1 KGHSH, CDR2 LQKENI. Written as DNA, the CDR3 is TGTGCCAGCTCACCAACTTCCTACGAGCAGTACTTC. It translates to CASSPTSYEQYF.

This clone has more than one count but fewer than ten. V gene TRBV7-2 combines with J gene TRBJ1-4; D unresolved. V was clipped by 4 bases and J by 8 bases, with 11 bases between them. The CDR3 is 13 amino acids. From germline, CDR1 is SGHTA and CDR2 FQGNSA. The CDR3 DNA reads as TGTGCCAGCAGCTCGGATTTGAGAGAAAAACTGTTTTTT. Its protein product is CASSSDLREKLFF. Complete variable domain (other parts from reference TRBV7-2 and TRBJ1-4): GAGVSQSPSNKVTEKGKDVELRCDPISGHTALYWYRQSLGQGLEFLIYFQGNSAPDKSGLPSDRFSAERTGGSVSTLTIQRTQQEDSAVYLCASSSDLREKLFFGSGTQLSVL.

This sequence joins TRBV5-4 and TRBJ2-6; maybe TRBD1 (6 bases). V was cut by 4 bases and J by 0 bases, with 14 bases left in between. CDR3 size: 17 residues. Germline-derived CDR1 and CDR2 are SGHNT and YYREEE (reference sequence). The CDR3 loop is CASSPLGHSSGANVLTF. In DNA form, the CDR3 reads TGTGCCAGCAGCCCCTTGGGACACAGCTCTGGGGCCAACGTCCTGACTTTC.

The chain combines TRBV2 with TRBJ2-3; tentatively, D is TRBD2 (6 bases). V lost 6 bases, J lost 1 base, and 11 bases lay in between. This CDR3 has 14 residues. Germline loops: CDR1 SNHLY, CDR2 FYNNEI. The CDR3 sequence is CASRRGLGTDTQYF. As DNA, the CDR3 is TGTGCCAGCAGAAGGGGACTCGGCACAGATACGCAGTATTTT. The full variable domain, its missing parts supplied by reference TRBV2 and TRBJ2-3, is EPEVTQTPSHQVTQMGQEVILRCVPISNHLYFYWYRQILGQKVEFLVSFYNNEISEKSEIFDDQFSVERPDGSNFTLKIRSTKLEDSAMYFCASRRGLGTDTQYFGPGTRLTVL.